These 10 T cell receptor beta chains came from one sample sequenced in a study of blood T cell repertoires in COVID-19. TCRdb keeps only in-frame clones here, not all; method: immunoSEQ multiplex PCR. The table records more than 250,000 clones, 75% to 90% of them present only once. Specimen: peripheral blood. Receptor source: a woman in her thirties who had recovered from COVID-19.

This rearrangement joins TRBV5-1 to TRBJ2-3; unclear D gene. Trimming took 0 bases from V and 2 from J, leaving 10 bases between them. The CDR3 extends over 15 amino acids. CDR1 is SGHRS, CDR2 YFSETQ, per germline. CDR3 DNA sequence: TGCGCCAGCAGCTTGGTGGTAGCTCCCACAGATACGCAGTATTTT. Protein product: CASSLVVAPTDTQYF.

For this clone: At one end, the junction sequence differs from germline, possibly due to a read error. V and J are TRBV5-4 and TRBJ2-1; 7 nucleotides agree with TRBD1. The CDR3 is 13 amino acids. Germline CDR1 SGHNT, CDR2 YYREEE (reference sequence). CDR3 coding DNA: TGTGCCAGCAGCACGGCCGGGACAGCCCATCTCCTCTTC. Its protein product is CASSTAGTAHLLF.

This chain joins TRBV6-1 and TRBJ1-1; D gene ambiguous. Trimming stripped 2 bases from V and 5 bases from J, with 6 bases between. Per germline, CDR1 MNHNS and CDR2 SASEGT. The CDR3 has 12 residues. CDR3: CASSEKRTEAFF. Written as DNA, the CDR3 is TGTGCCAGCAGTGAAAAGAGGACTGAAGCTTTCTTT.

The chain links TRBV2 to TRBJ2-7, with D tentatively TRBD1 (7 bases). Germline V lookup: CDR1 SNHLY, CDR2 FYNNEI. CDR3 size: 13 residues. With 11 bases removed from V and 0 bases from J, the gap between germline ends came to 14 bases. The CDR3 coding sequence is TGTGCCGGAGGGGGCGGAAGCTCCTACGAGCAGTACTTC. It translates to CAGGGGSSYEQYF.

The chain is built from TRBV19 and TRBJ2-2; 10 bases are a match to TRBD1. This CDR3 spans 15 amino acids. The germline CDR1 and CDR2 sequences are LNHDA and SQIVND (reference sequence). V trimming: 6 bases; J trimming: 3 bases; junction bases outside the gene matches: 4. The DNA for the CDR3 is TGTGCCAGTAGGGAGACAGGGGGCTACACCGGGGAGCTGTTTTTT. This gives the protein CASRETGGYTGELFF.

This chain joins TRBV3-1 (or the pseudogene TRBV3-2) and TRBJ1-4; D perhaps matches TRBD1 (5 bases). This CDR3 is built from 15 residues. Deletions cut 2 bases from V and 3 bases from J, with 10 bases between. Germline CDR1 and CDR2: LGHDT and YNNKEL (reference sequence). The CDR3 nucleotides are TGTGCCAGCAGCCAATCCAGGGCCCCTAATGAAAAACTGTTTTTT. It codes for CASSQSRAPNEKLFF.

This rearrangement joins TRBV11-3 to TRBJ2-2, with TRBD2 as a possible D gene (5 bases). The CDR3 contains 15 residues. Per germline, CDR1 SGHNT and CDR2 YENEEA. V lost 5 bases and J 2 bases, leaving 12 bases between the germline ends. CDR3 protein: CASSQDRGNTGELFF. Written as DNA, the CDR3 is TGTGCCAGCAGCCAAGACCGGGGAAACACCGGGGAGCTGTTTTTT.

The chain combines TRBV3-1 (or the pseudogene TRBV3-2) with TRBJ1-5, with D possibly matching TRBD1 (6 bases). V was pared by 0 bases and J by 3 bases, with 12 bases between. The germline V gene encodes CDR1 LGHDT and CDR2 YNNKEL (reference sequence). The CDR3 is 16 residues long. The CDR3 DNA is TGTGCCAGCAGCCAAGATCCCCCAGGGGTCAATCAGCCCCAGCATTTT. It encodes CASSQDPPGVNQPQHF.

The rearrangement links TRBV19 to TRBJ2-7; 7 bases fit TRBD1. The CDR3 length is 14 residues. V lost 9 bases, J lost 0 bases, and 8 bases stayed unmatched. Germline lookup yields CDR1 LNHDA and CDR2 SQIVND (reference sequence). CDR3 bases: TGTGCCAGCCGCCTCCGGGACAGCTCCTACGAGCAGTACTTC. This sequence encodes CASRLRDSSYEQYF.

The V call is TRBV7-8, the J call TRBJ2-1; D gene uncertain. Trimming pared 5 bases from V and 8 bases from J, leaving 10 bases between. Germline assignment: CDR1 SGHVS and CDR2 FQNEAQ. This CDR3 has 12 amino acids. CDR3 residues: CASSREFDEQFF. As DNA, the CDR3 is TGTGCCAGCAGCCGCGAGTTCGATGAGCAGTTCTTC.